This T cell receptor (beta chain) was captured by sequencing in a study of cytomegalovirus exposure and HLA in healthy donors. Study information: Per a later analysis, the roughly 670 first-cohort and 110 or so validation repertoires shared one platform. General study points: A subsequent analysis found that TCR clusters from the first cohort also tended to co-occur in the 120 validation repertoires, with 90% to 95% of cluster scores above 0. Among TCR sequences, most were rare, though some public TCRs appeared in many donors.

Comments on this clone: What it recognizes is unknown.

Only in-frame clones appear in the TCRdb table, and some are missing; sequencing was by immunoSEQ multiplex PCR. The profile shows 78,000 or so clones, about 93% of them singletons. The V end lost 2 bases, the J end lost 6 bases, and 20 bases lay between the germline ends. The CDR3 covers 17 residues. From germline, CDR1 is MNHEY and CDR2 SMNVEV (reference sequence). This TCR was sampled from a woman younger than 30 in good health and CMV-seropositive. This chain links TRBV27 with TRBJ2-1, with a tentative D call TRBD1 (7 bases). The source material was PBMCs. The CDR3 sequence is CASSLRPGGLGGNEQFF. CDR3 nucleotides: TGTGCCAGCAGTTTAAGGCCAGGGGGTTTGGGGGGCAATGAGCAGTTCTTC.